This T cell receptor (beta chain) is from a study of cytomegalovirus exposure and HLA in healthy donors. Study results and limitations: The authors confirmed in vitro that three CMV-associated chains were specific for CMV antigens. According to a later analysis, donors in an Asian-associated ancestry cluster reportedly had fewer N-insertions than the approximately 620-donor mean. Prior analysis indicated that the majority of TCR beta V segments exhibited productivity approximately 90% or approximately 30% of the time. Exclusion as indistinguishable affected some V segments, including TRBV6-2 and TRBV6-3.

A note on this clone: Its matching antigen is unknown.

The PCR ran on 60 Vbeta and 13 Jbeta primers. Using immunoSEQ multiplex PCR, the repertoire was profiled, and TCRdb retains in-frame clones only, with some absent. The table shows around 150,000 clones, with roughly 85% occurring only once. Germline V CDR1 and CDR2: MGHRA, YSYEKL. This CDR3 spans 14 amino acids. The V and J ends lost 1 base and 13 bases respectively, with 14 bases between them. The chain links TRBV4-1 to TRBJ1-6; D is unresolved. Sequencing was carried out using PBMCs. The TCR originated in a young man in good health and CMV-seropositive. The CDR3 nucleotides are TGCGCCAGCAGCCAAGCCCCGGAGACCCACCCCCTCCACTTT. This translates into CASSQAPETHPLHF.